These 11 T cell receptor beta chains were all obtained from the same sample, sequenced in a study of blood T cell repertoires in COVID-19. Sequencing used immunoSEQ multiplex PCR; TCRdb keeps in-frame clones, though not all of them. The sample comprises under 200,000 clones, roughly 80% of which are singletons, and 3% to 4% rests with the top ten. The sample consisted of PBMCs or T cells enriched from blood (not recorded which). These receptors were collected from a woman aged 55-69 years who had recovered from COVID-19.

The CDR3 sequence: CASRDRGSYSNQPQHF. CDR3 sequence (DNA): TGTGCCAGCAGGGACAGGGGCAGCTATAGCAATCAGCCCCAGCATTTT. The chain employs TRBV2 and TRBJ1-5; 9 bases are shared with TRBD1. The CDR3 consists of 16 residues. Trimming cost V 6 bases and J 0 bases; bases outside gene matches: 6. From germline, CDR1 is SNHLY and CDR2 FYNNEI.

The chain has TRBV29-1 and TRBJ2-1, with a weak D call TRBD1 (6 bases). Germline values: CDR1 SQVTM, CDR2 ANQGSEA. V shed 8 bases and J shed 3 bases, with 14 bases lying between them. CDR3 size: 13 residues. The CDR3: CSLRGTIYNEQFF. In DNA, the CDR3 is TGCAGCCTGAGGGGGACCATCTACAATGAGCAGTTCTTC.

J is TRBJ1-2 and V is TRBV15; 7 bases align to TRBD1. The length of the CDR3 is 14 residues. Unmatched junction bases numbered 6, after V lost 2 bases and J lost 6 bases. From germline, CDR1 is LNHNV and CDR2 YYDKDF (reference sequence). CDR3 in amino acids: CATSRSGQIHGYTF. The DNA of the CDR3 is TGTGCCACCAGCAGATCGGGACAGATCCATGGCTACACCTTC.

This clone was seen just once. The rearrangement links TRBV10-3 to TRBJ2-3; D possibly corresponds to TRBD2 (7 bases). Germline loops: CDR1 ENHRY, CDR2 SYGVKD. The V and J ends lost 11 bases and 2 bases respectively, with 17 bases between them. This CDR3 is built from 14 residues. As DNA, the CDR3 is TGTGCCGCAGGTGCGGGGGCTGACACAGATACGCAGTATTTT. Amino acids: CAAGAGADTDTQYF.

The CDR3 DNA reads as TGTGCCAGCAGTGACAGGGTGAACACCGGGGAGCTGTTTTTT. The encoded protein is CASSDRVNTGELFF. V and J are TRBV6-1 and TRBJ2-2; perhaps TRBD1 as D (5 bases). This CDR3 has 14 residues. The germline CDR1 and CDR2 sequences are MNHNS and SASEGT. V was pared by 3 bases and J by 1 base, with 6 bases between.

V usage is TRBV7-3 and J usage is TRBJ2-1; a possible D gene is TRBD1 (5 bases). The V end lost 6 bases, the J end lost 7 bases, and 22 bases lay between the germline ends. The CDR3 runs 16 residues. CDR1 is SGHTA, CDR2 FQGTGA, per germline. CDR3 in DNA: TGTGCCAGCAGTAAAAGACCCGTGGCAGGGCCAAATGAGCAGTTCTTC. Its protein is CASSKRPVAGPNEQFF.

The CDR3 DNA follows: TGCAGCGTTGGTGAGGGTACCGGGGAGCTGTTTTTT. It translates to CSVGEGTGELFF. The V and J genes are TRBV29-1 and TRBJ2-2, with D perhaps TRBD2 (5 bases). CDR3 length: 12 residues. V shed 4 bases and J shed 5 bases, with 8 bases lying between them. Germline CDR1 reads SQVTM; CDR2 reads ANQGSEA.

The rearrangement uses TRBV19 and TRBJ1-4; no firm D call. Trimming took 5 bases from V and 8 from J, leaving 15 bases between them. The CDR3 covers 14 residues. Germline assignment: CDR1 LNHDA and CDR2 SQIVND (reference sequence). This CDR3 reads CASSLVGVGEKLFF. The CDR3 DNA sequence: TGTGCCAGTAGTCTCGTCGGGGTGGGGGAAAAACTGTTTTTT.

This chain connects TRBV25-1 to TRBJ1-2; D remains unclear. Germline assignment: CDR1 MGHDK and CDR2 SYGVNS. The CDR3 is made up of 14 amino acids. The V gene lost 0 bases and the J gene lost 4 bases, with 9 bases spanning the gap. In DNA, the CDR3 is TGTGCCAGCAGTGAATATAGCAATAGCTATGGCTACACCTTC. This translates into CASSEYSNSYGYTF.

The chain is built from TRBV2 and TRBJ1-3; a possible D gene is TRBD1 (5 bases). V dropped 4 bases and J dropped 0 bases, with 13 bases sitting between them. This CDR3 spans 16 amino acids. The germline gives CDR1 SNHLY, CDR2 FYNNEI. The CDR3 region is CASSGGRSSSGNTIYF. CDR3 coding DNA: TGTGCCAGCAGTGGGGGCAGGTCTTCCTCTGGAAACACCATATATTTT.

The J gene is TRBJ1-4, the V gene TRBV19; maybe TRBD1 (6 bases). The V gene lost 6 bases and the J gene lost 8 bases, with 16 bases spanning the gap. Looked up from germline, CDR1 is LNHDA and CDR2 is SQIVND (reference sequence). There are 14 residues in the CDR3. CDR3 DNA sequence: TGTGCCAGTAGCTCTACAGGGTTCGCGGAAAAACTGTTTTTT. Translated, it gives CASSSTGFAEKLFF.